This TCR beta chain emerged from a study of blood T cell repertoires in COVID-19. Across the study: Nucleic acid was either cDNA or gDNA, and it came from T cells, B-cell-depleted T cells, or PBMCs.

Methods used by the authors: Nucleated cell number was recorded as an estimate derived from reference gene primer amplification. Measured with immunoSEQ multiplex PCR; TCRdb has only the in-frame clones, and not every one. V, J and clone size are those of that table, while D and trimming were read from the DNA. Among tens of thousands of clones listed, nearly 90% were seen once. Germline-derived CDR1 and CDR2 are SNHLY and FYNNEI. This CDR3 region has 16 residues. The V segment lost 6 bases and the J segment 1 base; nucleotides outside the gene matches: 4. The receptor was isolated from a woman older than 75 with active COVID-19. The V and J genes are TRBV2 and TRBJ1-6, with 9 bases lining up with TRBD1. What was sequenced was peripheral blood. CDR3 in amino acids: CASRDRGGSYNSPLHF. CDR3 DNA: TGTGCCAGCAGGGACAGGGGTGGTTCCTATAATTCACCCCTCCACTTT.